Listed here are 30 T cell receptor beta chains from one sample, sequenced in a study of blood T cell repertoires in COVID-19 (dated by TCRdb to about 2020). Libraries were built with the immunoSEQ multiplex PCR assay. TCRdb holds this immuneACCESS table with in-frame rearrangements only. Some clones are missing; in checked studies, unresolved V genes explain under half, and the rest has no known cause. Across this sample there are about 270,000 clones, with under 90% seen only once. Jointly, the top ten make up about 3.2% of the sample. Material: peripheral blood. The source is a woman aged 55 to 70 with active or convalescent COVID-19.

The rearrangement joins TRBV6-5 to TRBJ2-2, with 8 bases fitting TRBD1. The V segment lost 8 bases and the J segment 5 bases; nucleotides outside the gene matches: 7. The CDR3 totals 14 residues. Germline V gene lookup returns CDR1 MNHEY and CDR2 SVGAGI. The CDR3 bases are TGTGCCAGCTGCCGGGACAGGCTTACCGGGGAGCTGTTTTTT. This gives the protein CASCRDRLTGELFF.

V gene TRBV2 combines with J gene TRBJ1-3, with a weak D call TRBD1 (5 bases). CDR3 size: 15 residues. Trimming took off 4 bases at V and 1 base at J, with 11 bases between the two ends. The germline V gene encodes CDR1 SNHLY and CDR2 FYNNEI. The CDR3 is CASSAQRQSGNTIYF. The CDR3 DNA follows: TGTGCCAGCAGTGCCCAAAGACAGTCTGGAAACACCATATATTTT.

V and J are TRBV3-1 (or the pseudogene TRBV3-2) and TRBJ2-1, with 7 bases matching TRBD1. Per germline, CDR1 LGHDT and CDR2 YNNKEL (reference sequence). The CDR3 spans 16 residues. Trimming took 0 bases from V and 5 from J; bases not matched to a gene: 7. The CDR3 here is CASSQDLGQRNNEQFF. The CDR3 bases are TGTGCCAGCAGCCAAGATTTGGGACAGCGAAACAATGAGCAGTTCTTC.

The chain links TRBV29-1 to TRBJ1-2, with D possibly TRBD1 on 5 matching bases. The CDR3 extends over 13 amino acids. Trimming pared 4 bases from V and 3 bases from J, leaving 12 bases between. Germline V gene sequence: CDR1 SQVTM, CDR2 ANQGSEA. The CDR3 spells CSVGQGMDYGYTF. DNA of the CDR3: TGCAGCGTTGGCCAGGGCATGGACTATGGCTACACCTTC.

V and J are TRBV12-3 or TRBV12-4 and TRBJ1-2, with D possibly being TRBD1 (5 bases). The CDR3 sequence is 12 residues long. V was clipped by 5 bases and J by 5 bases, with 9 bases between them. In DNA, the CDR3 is TGTGCCAGCAGTGGGGACTGGTATGGCTACACCTTC. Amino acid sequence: CASSGDWYGYTF.

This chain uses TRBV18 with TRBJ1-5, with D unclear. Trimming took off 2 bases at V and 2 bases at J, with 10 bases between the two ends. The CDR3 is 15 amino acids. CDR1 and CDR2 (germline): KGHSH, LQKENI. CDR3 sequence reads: CASSPEGFGNQPQHF. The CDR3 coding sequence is TGTGCCAGCTCACCAGAGGGTTTCGGCAATCAGCCCCAGCATTTT.

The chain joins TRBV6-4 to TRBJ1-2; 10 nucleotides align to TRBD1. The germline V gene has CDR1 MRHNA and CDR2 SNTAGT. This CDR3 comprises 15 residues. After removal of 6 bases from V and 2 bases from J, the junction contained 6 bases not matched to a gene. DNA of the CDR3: TGTGCCAGCAGAAAGGGGACAGGGGTCAACTATGGCTACACCTTC. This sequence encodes CASRKGTGVNYGYTF.

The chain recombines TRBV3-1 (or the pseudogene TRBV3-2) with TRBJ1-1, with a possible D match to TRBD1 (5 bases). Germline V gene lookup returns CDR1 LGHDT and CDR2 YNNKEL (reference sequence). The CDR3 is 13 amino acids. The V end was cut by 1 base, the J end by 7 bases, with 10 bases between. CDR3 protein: CASSQGGVNEAFF. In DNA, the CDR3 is TGTGCCAGCAGCCAAGGGGGGGTAAATGAAGCTTTCTTT.

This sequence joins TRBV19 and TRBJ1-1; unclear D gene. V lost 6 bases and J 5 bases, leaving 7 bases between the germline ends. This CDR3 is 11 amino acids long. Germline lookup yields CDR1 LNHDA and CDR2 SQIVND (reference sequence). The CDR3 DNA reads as TGTGCCAGTAGCAGAAAGACTGAAGCTTTCTTT. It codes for CASSRKTEAFF.

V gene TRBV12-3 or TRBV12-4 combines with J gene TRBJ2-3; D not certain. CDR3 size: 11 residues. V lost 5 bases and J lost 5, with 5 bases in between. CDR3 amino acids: CASSPEDTQYF. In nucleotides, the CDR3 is TGTGCCAGCAGTCCAGAAGATACGCAGTATTTT.

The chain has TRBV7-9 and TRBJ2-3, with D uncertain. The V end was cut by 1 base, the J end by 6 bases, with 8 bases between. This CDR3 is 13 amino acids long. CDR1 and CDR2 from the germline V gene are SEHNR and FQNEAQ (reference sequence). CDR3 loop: CASSLGLSDTQYF. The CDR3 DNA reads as TGTGCCAGCAGCTTAGGTCTTTCCGATACGCAGTATTTT.

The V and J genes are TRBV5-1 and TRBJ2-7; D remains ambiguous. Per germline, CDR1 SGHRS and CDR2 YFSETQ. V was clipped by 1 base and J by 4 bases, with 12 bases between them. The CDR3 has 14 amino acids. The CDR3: CASSLKSPQYEQYF. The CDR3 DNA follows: TGCGCCAGCAGCTTGAAATCCCCCCAGTACGAGCAGTACTTC.

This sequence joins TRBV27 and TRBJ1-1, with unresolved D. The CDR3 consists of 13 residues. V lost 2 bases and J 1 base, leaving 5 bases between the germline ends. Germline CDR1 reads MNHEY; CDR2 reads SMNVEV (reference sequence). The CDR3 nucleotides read TGTGCCAGCAGTTTACCAGGGAACACTGAAGCTTTCTTT. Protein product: CASSLPGNTEAFF.

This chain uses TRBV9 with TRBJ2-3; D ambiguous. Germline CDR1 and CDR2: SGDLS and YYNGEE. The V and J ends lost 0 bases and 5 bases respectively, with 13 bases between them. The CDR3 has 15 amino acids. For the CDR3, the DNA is TGTGCCAGCAGCGTAGTCTATAGTGGCGGAGATACGCAGTATTTT. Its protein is CASSVVYSGGDTQYF.

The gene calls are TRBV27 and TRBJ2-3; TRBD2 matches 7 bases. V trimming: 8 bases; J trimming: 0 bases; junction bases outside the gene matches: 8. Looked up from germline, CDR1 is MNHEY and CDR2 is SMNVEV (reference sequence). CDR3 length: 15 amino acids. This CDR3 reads CASYPGRDSTDTQYF. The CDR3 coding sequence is TGTGCCAGCTACCCAGGGAGGGACAGCACAGATACGCAGTATTTT.

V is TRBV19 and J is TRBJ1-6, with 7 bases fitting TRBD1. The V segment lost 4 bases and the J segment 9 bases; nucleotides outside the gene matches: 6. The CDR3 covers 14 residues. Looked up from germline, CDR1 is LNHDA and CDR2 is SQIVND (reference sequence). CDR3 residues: CASSTDRETSPLHF. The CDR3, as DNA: TGTGCCAGTAGTACCGACAGGGAGACTTCACCCCTCCACTTT.

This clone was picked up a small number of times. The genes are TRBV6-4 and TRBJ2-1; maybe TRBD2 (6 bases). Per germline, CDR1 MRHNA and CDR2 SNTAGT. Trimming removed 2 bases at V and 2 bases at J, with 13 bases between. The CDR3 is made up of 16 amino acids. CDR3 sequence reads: CASSDLAGRPYNEQFF. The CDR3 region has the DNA TGTGCCAGCAGTGACCTCGCGGGACGCCCCTACAATGAGCAGTTCTTC.

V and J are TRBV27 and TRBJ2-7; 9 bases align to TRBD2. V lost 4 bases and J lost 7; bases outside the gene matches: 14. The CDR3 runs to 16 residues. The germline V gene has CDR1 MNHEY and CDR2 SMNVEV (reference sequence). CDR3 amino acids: CASSSPSRGLALEQYF. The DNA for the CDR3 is TGTGCCAGCAGTTCGCCCTCCCGGGGACTAGCTTTAGAGCAGTACTTC.

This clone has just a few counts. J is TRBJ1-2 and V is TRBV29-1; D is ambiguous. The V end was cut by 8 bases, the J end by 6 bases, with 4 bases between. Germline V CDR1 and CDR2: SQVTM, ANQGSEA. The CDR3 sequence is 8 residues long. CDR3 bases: TGCAGCCGGGATGGCTACACCTTC. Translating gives CSRDGYTF. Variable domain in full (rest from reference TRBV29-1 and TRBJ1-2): SAVISQKPSRDICQRGTSLTIQCQVDSQVTMMFWYRQQPGQSLTLIATANQGSEATYESGFVIDKFPISRPNLTFSTLTVSNMSPEDSSIYLCSRDGYTFGSGTRLTVV.

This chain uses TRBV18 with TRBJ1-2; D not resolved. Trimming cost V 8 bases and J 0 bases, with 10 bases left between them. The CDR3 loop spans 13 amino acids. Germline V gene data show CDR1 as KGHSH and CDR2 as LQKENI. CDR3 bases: TGTGCCAGCGTTCAGGCGCCTAACTATGGCTACACCTTC. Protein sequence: CASVQAPNYGYTF. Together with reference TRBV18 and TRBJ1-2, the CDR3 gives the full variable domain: NAGVMQNPRHLVRRRGQEARLRCSPMKGHSHVYWYRQLPEEGLKFMVYLQKENIIDESGMPKERFSAEFPKEGPSILRIQQVVRGDSAAYFCASVQAPNYGYTFGSGTRLTVV.

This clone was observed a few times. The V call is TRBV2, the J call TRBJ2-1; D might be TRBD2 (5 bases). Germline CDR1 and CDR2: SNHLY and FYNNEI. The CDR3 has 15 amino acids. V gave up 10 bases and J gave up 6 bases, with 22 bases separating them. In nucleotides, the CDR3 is TGTGCCACCTACACCCCCGGGGTAGCAGGCAATGAGCAGTTCTTC. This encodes CATYTPGVAGNEQFF.

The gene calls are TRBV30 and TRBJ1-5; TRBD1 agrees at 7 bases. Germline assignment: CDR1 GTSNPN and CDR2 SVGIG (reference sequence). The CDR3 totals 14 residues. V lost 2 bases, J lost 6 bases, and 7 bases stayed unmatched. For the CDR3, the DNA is TGTGCCTGGAGTAAACAGGGGCTCGGTCAGCCCCAGCATTTT. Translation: CAWSKQGLGQPQHF.

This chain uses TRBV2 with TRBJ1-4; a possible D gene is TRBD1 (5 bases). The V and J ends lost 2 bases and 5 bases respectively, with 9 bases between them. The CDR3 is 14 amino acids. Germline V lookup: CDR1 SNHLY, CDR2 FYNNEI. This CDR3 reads CASSEWGANEKLFF. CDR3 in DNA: TGTGCCAGCAGTGAATGGGGCGCGAATGAAAAACTGTTTTTT.

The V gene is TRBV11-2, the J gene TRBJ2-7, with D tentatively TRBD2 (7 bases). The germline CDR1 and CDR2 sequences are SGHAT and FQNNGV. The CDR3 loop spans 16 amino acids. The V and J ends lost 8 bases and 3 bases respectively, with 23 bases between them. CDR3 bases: TGTGCCAGCCACAGGGATGGGGGGGGGAGCATCTACGAGCAGTACTTC. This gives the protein CASHRDGGGSIYEQYF.

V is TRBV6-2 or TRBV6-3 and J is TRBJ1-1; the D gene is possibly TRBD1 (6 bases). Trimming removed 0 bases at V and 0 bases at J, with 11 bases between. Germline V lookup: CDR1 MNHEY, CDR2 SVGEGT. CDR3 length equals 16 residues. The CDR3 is CASSYSQGKVNTEAFF. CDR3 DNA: TGTGCCAGCAGTTACTCCCAGGGGAAGGTGAACACTGAAGCTTTCTTT.

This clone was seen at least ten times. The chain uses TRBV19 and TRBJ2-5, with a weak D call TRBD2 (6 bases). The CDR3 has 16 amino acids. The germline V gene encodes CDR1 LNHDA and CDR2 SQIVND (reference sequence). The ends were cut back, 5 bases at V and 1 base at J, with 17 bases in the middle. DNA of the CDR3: TGTGCCAGTAGTGTGACTAGTTTGGGGAGCCAAGAGACCCAGTACTTC. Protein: CASSVTSLGSQETQYF.

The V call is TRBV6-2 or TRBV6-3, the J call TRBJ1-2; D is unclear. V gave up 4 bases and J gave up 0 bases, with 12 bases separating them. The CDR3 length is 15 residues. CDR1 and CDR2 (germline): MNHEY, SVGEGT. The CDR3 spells CASSSSGRPNYGYTF. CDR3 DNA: TGTGCCAGCAGTTCCTCGGGCAGACCTAACTATGGCTACACCTTC.

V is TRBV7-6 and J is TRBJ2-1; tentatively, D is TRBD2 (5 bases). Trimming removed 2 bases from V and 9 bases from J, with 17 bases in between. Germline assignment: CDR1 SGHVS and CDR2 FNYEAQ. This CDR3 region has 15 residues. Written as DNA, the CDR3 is TGTGCCAGCAGCTTAAATATCGCGACTGGAGGTGAGCAGTTCTTC. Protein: CASSLNIATGGEQFF. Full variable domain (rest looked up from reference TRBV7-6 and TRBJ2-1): GAGVSQSPRYKVTKRGQDVALRCDPISGHVSLYWYRQALGQGPEFLTYFNYEAQQDKSGLPNDRFSAERPEGSISTLTIQRTEQRDSAMYRCASSLNIATGGEQFFGPGTRLTVL.

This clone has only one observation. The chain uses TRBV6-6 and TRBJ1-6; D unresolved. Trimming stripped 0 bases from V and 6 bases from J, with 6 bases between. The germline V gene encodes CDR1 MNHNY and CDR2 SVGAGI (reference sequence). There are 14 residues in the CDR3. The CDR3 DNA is TGTGCCAGCAGTTACTCAGAGTTTAATTCACCCCTCCACTTT. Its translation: CASSYSEFNSPLHF.

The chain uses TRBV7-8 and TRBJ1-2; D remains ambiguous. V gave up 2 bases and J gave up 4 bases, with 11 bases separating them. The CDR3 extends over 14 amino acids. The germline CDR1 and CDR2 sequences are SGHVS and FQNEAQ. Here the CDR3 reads CASSLTFPGYGYTF. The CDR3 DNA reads TGTGCCAGCAGCTTAACTTTCCCTGGCTATGGCTACACCTTC.